A single sample is the source of the 23 T cell receptor beta chains below, sequenced in a study of human T cells and chemical hapten exposure. One entry per CDR3 protein, called by TCRdb with MiXCR from the RACE reads. The sample consists of more than 80,000 distinct CDR3 sequences, about 10% of them appearing once. Time point denoted: pre-sensitization, week 0. Treatment defined: therapeutic diphenylcyclopropenone sensitization with weekly scalp DPC. The sample consisted of whole blood, taken in connection with sensitization to the hapten diphenylcyclopropenone (DPC). These receptors were obtained from an older woman with alopecia areata. Some clones in this sample may be carry-over from other donors' samples.

Remarks on this clonotype: The junction departs from germline at one end; a sequencing error may be responsible. The chain has TRBV25-1 and TRBJ1-1; D is unclear. This CDR3 is 15 amino acids long. Germline CDR1 reads MGHDK; CDR2 reads SYGVNS. DNA for the CDR3: TGTGCCAGCAATGAAACCCAAGGGTGGGGCACTGAAGCTTTCTTT. This sequence encodes CASNETQGWGTEAFF.

The chain employs TRBV7-2 and TRBJ2-5; D may be TRBD1 (5 bases). V lost 3 bases and J 2 bases, leaving 10 bases between the germline ends. Germline CDR1 reads SGHTA; CDR2 reads FQGNSA. The CDR3 has 14 residues. This CDR3 is CASSFTTAQETQYF. The CDR3 coding sequence is TGTGCCAGCAGCTTCACGACAGCTCAAGAGACCCAGTACTTC. Drawing the rest from reference TRBV7-2 and TRBJ2-5, the complete variable domain is GAGVSQSPSNKVTEKGKDVELRCDPISGHTALYWYRQSLGQGLEFLIYFQGNSAPDKSGLPSDRFSAERTGGSVSTLTIQRTQQEDSAVYLCASSFTTAQETQYFGPGTRLLVL.

The sample holds many counts of this clonotype. J is TRBJ1-1 and V is TRBV29-1; TRBD1 is a possible D gene (5 bases). The germline V and J ends were trimmed by 6 bases and 3 bases, with 14 bases remaining between them. The CDR3 has 13 residues. Per the germline V gene, CDR1 is SQVTM and CDR2 is ANQGSEA. CDR3 residues: CSVGPQGHTEAFF. As DNA, the CDR3 is TGCAGCGTCGGACCCCAGGGTCACACTGAAGCTTTCTTT.

This clonotype has at least ten counts. V gene TRBV30 combines with J gene TRBJ1-1, with unresolved D. The V end lost 5 bases, the J end lost 0 bases, and 13 bases lay between the germline ends. Germline V gene sequence: CDR1 GTSNPN, CDR2 SVGIG (reference sequence). The CDR3 spans 14 residues. CDR3 protein: CAWGLGSVNTEAFF. The CDR3 DNA follows: TGTGCCTGGGGCCTTGGATCGGTGAACACTGAAGCTTTCTTT.

The chain combines TRBV18 with TRBJ2-3; possibly TRBD1 for D (6 bases). Germline CDR1 and CDR2: KGHSH and LQKENI. V was clipped by 6 bases and J by 9 bases, with 16 bases between them. The CDR3 contains 13 residues. The DNA of the CDR3 is TGTGCCAGCTCCCCCAGGACAGTCGACACGCAGTATTTT. Amino acid sequence: CASSPRTVDTQYF.

Ten or more counts support this clonotype. The rearrangement links TRBV3-1 to TRBJ1-2; a possible D gene is TRBD1 (6 bases). The ends were cut back, 1 base at V and 3 bases at J, with 9 bases in the middle. Germline V lookup: CDR1 LGHDT, CDR2 YNNKEL (reference sequence). CDR3 size: 14 residues. The CDR3 nucleotides read TGTGCCAGCAGCCAAGCTGACAGGCACTATGGCTACACCTTC. This encodes CASSQADRHYGYTF.

This clonotype showed up just a few times. The chain has TRBV12-3 or TRBV12-4 and TRBJ1-5; D is perhaps TRBD1 (5 bases). The CDR3 totals 16 residues. V was shortened by 6 bases and J by 6 bases, with 21 bases between the two germline ends. The CDR3 spells CASREYRGTPGQPQHF. In DNA form, the CDR3 reads TGTGCCAGCAGGGAGTACCGGGGCACGCCAGGTCAGCCCCAGCATTTT.

The table lists this clonotype with a few counts. The V gene is TRBV7-9, the J gene TRBJ2-5; D may be TRBD2 (5 bases). V lost 3 bases and J lost 4, with 15 bases in between. Germline V gene lookup returns CDR1 SEHNR and CDR2 FQNEAQ (reference sequence). CDR3 length: 15 residues. Here the CDR3 DNA reads TGTGCCAGCAGCTTGGTCCGGGGAAGAGGAGAGACCCAGTACTTC. It is translated as CASSLVRGRGETQYF.

There are many counts of this clonotype. This sequence joins TRBV6-2 or TRBV6-3 and TRBJ2-3, with 13 positions matching TRBD2. The junction had 7 bases not matched to a gene; V was cut back by 5 bases and J by 5 bases. The CDR3 sequence is 16 residues long. Germline CDR1 MNHEY, CDR2 SVGEGT. The CDR3 is CASSEGLAGAIDTQYF. In DNA, the CDR3 is TGTGCCAGCAGTGAAGGACTAGCGGGGGCCATAGATACGCAGTATTTT.

This rearrangement joins TRBV5-1 to TRBJ2-1; TRBD2 agrees at 8 bases. The germline V gene has CDR1 SGHRS and CDR2 YFSETQ. The ends lost 0 bases at V and 3 bases at J; junction bases unmatched: 5. The CDR3 consists of 16 residues. The CDR3 region has the DNA TGCGCCAGCAGCTTGGTGCTTAGCGGGAACTACAATGAGCAGTTCTTC. Its protein product is CASSLVLSGNYNEQFF.

This clonotype occurred many times. The chain links TRBV5-4 to TRBJ1-1, with a weak D call TRBD1 (6 bases). Germline assignment: CDR1 SGHNT and CDR2 YYREEE (reference sequence). The CDR3 is 14 residues long. The germline V and J ends were trimmed by 4 bases and 3 bases, with 13 bases remaining between them. For the CDR3, the DNA is TGTGCCAGCAGCCGGAATACAGGGTACACTGAAGCTTTCTTT. It codes for CASSRNTGYTEAFF.

This chain uses TRBV4-1 with TRBJ1-4; D gene ambiguous. Germline V CDR1 and CDR2: MGHRA, YSYEKL. This CDR3 has 16 residues. V dropped 3 bases and J dropped 3 bases, with 14 bases sitting between them. Here the CDR3 DNA reads TGCGCCAGCAGCCACCCACCGGGAGGTCCTAATGAAAAACTGTTTTTT. Translation gives CASSHPPGGPNEKLFF.

This clonotype appeared many times. CDR3 loop: CSVEGVGPGANVLTF. For the CDR3, the DNA is TGCAGCGTTGAAGGGGTAGGTCCTGGGGCCAACGTCCTGACTTTC. This sequence joins TRBV29-1 and TRBJ2-6; unclear D gene. Trimming stripped 1 base from V and 2 bases from J, with 9 bases between. This CDR3 comprises 15 residues. The germline CDR1 and CDR2 sequences are SQVTM and ANQGSEA.

This clonotype showed up just a few times. The junction differs from germline at one of its ends, possibly a read error. The chain employs TRBV7-7 and TRBJ2-5; D ambiguous. Germline values: CDR1 SSHAT, CDR2 FNYEAQ (reference sequence). This CDR3 comprises 15 residues. As DNA, the CDR3 is TGTGCTAGCAGCTTAGCTCCTCTTCCTCAAGAGACCCAGTACTTC. This codes for CASSLAPLPQETQYF.

The chain has TRBV10-3 and TRBJ2-7; possibly TRBD1 for D (6 bases). In germline, CDR1 is ENHRY, CDR2 SYGVKD. The CDR3 is made up of 17 amino acids. V was clipped by 6 bases and J by 2 bases, with 23 bases between them. CDR3 sequence (DNA): TGTGCCATCAGCCCGACTCGCTTTCAGGGGTCCGCCTACGAGCAGTACTTC. Translating gives CAISPTRFQGSAYEQYF.

CDR3 DNA: TGCAGTGCTAGCCTAGCGGGGAGGAATGAGCAGTTCTTC. Residues: CSASLAGRNEQFF. The rearrangement links TRBV20-1 to TRBJ2-1, with 9 bases matching TRBD2. Germline CDR1 reads DFQATT; CDR2 reads SNEGSKA (reference sequence). CDR3 length: 13 amino acids. J was trimmed by 7 bases and V by 3 bases; bases with no gene match: 4.

This clonotype was detected ten times or more. The chain carries TRBV11-2 and TRBJ2-5; D unresolved. The CDR3 is made up of 15 amino acids. In germline, CDR1 is SGHAT, CDR2 FQNNGV. The V gene lost 0 bases and the J gene lost 3 bases, with 11 bases spanning the gap. CDR3 nucleotide sequence: TGTGCCAGCAGCTTAGATCGCCAGCCTAAAGAGACCCAGTACTTC. This translates into CASSLDRQPKETQYF.

Many counts were recorded for this clonotype. This chain links TRBV6-5 with TRBJ1-1, with D hard to call. In germline, CDR1 is MNHEY, CDR2 SVGAGI. This CDR3 contains 15 residues. V gave up 2 bases and J gave up 13 bases, with 23 bases separating them. The DNA of the CDR3 is TGTGCCAGCAGTTACAGGGAGTCACCGTTACTCGGGGTTTTCTTT. Its translation: CASSYRESPLLGVFF.

J is TRBJ2-3 and V is TRBV20-1, with TRBD2 identical over 9 bases. The CDR3 contains 14 residues. CDR1 is DFQATT, CDR2 SNEGSKA, per germline (reference sequence). V dropped 2 bases and J dropped 4; count of bases not matched to a gene: 4. DNA for the CDR3: TGCAGTGCTAGACAGACTAGCGGATCAGATACGCAGTATTTT. It codes for CSARQTSGSDTQYF.

This clonotype was found many times. The rearrangement joins TRBV7-2 to TRBJ1-2, with 10 positions matching TRBD1. V was clipped by 1 base and J by 6 bases; unmatched bases: 17. The CDR3 runs 19 residues. CDR1 is SGHTA, CDR2 FQGNSA, per germline. CDR3 loop: CASSLEVLAGTGVLDGYTF. The CDR3 nucleotides are TGTGCCAGCAGCTTAGAAGTGCTAGCCGGGACAGGGGTTCTTGATGGCTACACCTTC.

CDR3 residues: CASSLGTGTYEQYF. The CDR3 bases are TGCGCCAGCAGCTTGGGTACAGGGACTTACGAGCAGTACTTC. This chain links TRBV5-1 with TRBJ2-7; D may correspond to TRBD1 or TRBD2 (6 bases each). The CDR3 is 14 residues long. Germline CDR1 is SGHRS and CDR2 is YFSETQ. V dropped 0 bases and J dropped 4 bases, with 11 bases sitting between them.

The sample holds many counts of this clonotype. The chain joins TRBV7-2 to TRBJ2-7, with D possibly being TRBD1 (5 bases). The V gene's germline CDR1 is SGHTA and CDR2 FQGNSA. The length of the CDR3 is 16 residues. Trimming took off 5 bases at V and 5 bases at J, with 22 bases between the two ends. CDR3 nucleotide sequence: TGTGCCAGCAGCGCCCAATCACAGGTCGTTATGAACGAGCAGTACTTC. Amino acids: CASSAQSQVVMNEQYF.

V and J are TRBV3-1 and TRBJ1-1; D ambiguous. This CDR3 spans 13 amino acids. Trimming removed 9 bases from V and 1 base from J, with 12 bases in between. Germline CDR1 LGHDT, CDR2 YNNKEL (reference sequence). CDR3 in DNA: TGTGCCAGTTTTTCCCAAGGGAACACTGAAGCTTTCTTT. It specifies CASFSQGNTEAFF.